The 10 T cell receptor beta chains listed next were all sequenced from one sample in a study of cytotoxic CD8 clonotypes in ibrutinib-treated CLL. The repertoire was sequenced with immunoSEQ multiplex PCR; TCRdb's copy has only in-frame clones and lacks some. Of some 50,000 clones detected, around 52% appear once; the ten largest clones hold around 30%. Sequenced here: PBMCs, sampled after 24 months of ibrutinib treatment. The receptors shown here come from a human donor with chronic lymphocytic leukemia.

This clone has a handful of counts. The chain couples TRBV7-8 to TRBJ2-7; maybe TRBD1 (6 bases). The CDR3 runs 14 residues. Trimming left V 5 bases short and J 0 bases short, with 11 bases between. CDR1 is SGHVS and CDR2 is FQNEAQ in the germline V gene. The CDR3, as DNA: TGTGCCAGCAGCGCTAACAGGGCCTCCTACGAGCAGTACTTC. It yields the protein CASSANRASYEQYF.

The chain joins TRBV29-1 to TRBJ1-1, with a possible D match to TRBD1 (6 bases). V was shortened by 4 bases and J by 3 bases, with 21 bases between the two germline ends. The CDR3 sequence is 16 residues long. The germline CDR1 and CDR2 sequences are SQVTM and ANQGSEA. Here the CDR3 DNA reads TGCAGCGTTGCTGGATTCATGGGGGGCAGGGACACTGAAGCTTTCTTT. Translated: CSVAGFMGGRDTEAFF.

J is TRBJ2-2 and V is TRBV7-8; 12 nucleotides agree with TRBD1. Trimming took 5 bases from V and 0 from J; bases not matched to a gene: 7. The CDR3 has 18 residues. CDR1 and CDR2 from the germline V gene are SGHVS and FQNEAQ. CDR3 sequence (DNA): TGTGCCAGCAGCCGTTCGGGGACAGGGGGCCCGAACACCGGGGAGCTGTTTTTT. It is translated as CASSRSGTGGPNTGELFF.

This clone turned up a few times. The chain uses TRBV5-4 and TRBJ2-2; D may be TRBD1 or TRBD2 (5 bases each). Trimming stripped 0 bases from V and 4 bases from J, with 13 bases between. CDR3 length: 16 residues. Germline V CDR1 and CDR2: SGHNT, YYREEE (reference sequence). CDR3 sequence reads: CASSLVGQGPTGELFF. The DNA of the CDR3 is TGTGCCAGCAGCTTGGTAGGGCAGGGACCCACCGGGGAGCTGTTTTTT.

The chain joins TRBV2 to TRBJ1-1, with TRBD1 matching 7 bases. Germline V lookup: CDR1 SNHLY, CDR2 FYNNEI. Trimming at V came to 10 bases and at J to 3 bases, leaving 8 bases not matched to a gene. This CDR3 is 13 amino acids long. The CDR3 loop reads CAIRQGSHTEAFF. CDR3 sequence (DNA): TGTGCCATTCGACAGGGCTCGCACACTGAAGCTTTCTTT.

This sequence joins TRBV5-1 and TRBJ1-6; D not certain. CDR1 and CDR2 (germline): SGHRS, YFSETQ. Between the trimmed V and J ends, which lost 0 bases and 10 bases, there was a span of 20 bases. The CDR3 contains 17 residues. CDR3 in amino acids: CASSLEVAVWGLSPLHF. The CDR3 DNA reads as TGCGCCAGCAGCTTGGAGGTCGCAGTTTGGGGATTATCACCCCTCCACTTT.

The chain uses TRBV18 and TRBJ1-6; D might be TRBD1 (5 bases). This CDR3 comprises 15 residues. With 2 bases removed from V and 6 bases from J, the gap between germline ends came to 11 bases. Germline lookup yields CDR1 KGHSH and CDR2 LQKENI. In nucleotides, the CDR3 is TGTGCCAGCTCACCAAGTGGGGGGATTAATTCACCCCTCCACTTT. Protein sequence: CASSPSGGINSPLHF.

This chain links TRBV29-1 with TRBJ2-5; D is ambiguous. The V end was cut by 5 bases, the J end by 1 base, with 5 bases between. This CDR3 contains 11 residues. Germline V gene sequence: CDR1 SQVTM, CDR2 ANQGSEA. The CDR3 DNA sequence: TGCAGCGTTACACCCCAAGAGACCCAGTACTTC. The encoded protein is CSVTPQETQYF. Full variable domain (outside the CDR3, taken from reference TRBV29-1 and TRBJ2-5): SAVISQKPSRDICQRGTSLTIQCQVDSQVTMMFWYRQQPGQSLTLIATANQGSEATYESGFVIDKFPISRPNLTFSTLTVSNMSPEDSSIYLCSVTPQETQYFGPGTRLLVL.

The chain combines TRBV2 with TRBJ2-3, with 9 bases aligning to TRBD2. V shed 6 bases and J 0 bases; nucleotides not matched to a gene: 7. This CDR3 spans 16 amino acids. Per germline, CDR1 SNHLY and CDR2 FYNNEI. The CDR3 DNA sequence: TGTGCCAGCAGCTGGACTAGCGCTCCTAGCACAGATACGCAGTATTTT. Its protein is CASSWTSAPSTDTQYF.

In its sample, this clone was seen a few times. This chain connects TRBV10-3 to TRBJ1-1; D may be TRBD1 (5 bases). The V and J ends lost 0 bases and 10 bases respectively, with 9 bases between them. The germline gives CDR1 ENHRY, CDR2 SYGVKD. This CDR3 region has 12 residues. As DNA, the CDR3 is TGTGCCATCAGTGAGTCAACAGGATTAGCTTTCTTT. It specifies CAISESTGLAFF.